This TCR beta chain originates from a study of regulatory T cells in long-lasting Graves disease. V lost 4 bases to trimming and J lost 5 bases, with 13 bases between them. Germline V gene data show CDR1 as KGHDR and CDR2 as SFDVKD. The CDR3 has 14 amino acids. Time point given: newly diagnosed GD, antithyroid drugs for less than 3 months. Following extraction of RNA from PBMCs, that RNA was used to make the TCR library. Graves' disease diagnosis followed American Thyroid Association guidelines. According to the study, TCR beta libraries were built with iRepertoire HTBI primers and CDR3-region Arm-PCR. One entry per CDR3 protein, called by TCRdb with MiXCR from the multiplex PCR reads. The sample yields hundreds of thousands of distinct CDR3 sequences, roughly a sixth seen once.

This specimen was peripheral blood mononuclear cells (PBMCs), taken at new diagnosis, from a patient treated with antithyroid drugs. This chain joins TRBV24-1 and TRBJ1-1; tentatively, D is TRBD1 (6 bases). The TCR originated in a female donor with Graves disease. The CDR3 bases are TGTGCCACCAGTGAAAACAGGGATGGGACTGAAGCTTTCTTT. Translation gives CATSENRDGTEAFF.